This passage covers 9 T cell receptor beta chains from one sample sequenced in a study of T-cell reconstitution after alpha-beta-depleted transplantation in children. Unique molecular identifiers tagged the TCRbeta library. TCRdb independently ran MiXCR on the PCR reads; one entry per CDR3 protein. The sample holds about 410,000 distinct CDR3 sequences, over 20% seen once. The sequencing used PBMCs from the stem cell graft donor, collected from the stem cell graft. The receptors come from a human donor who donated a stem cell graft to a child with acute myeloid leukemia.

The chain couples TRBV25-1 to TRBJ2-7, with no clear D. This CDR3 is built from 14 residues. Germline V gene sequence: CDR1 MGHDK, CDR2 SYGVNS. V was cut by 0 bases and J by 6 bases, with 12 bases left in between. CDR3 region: CASSEYRTGGEQYF. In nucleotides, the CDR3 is TGTGCCAGCAGTGAATATAGAACGGGCGGCGAGCAGTACTTC.

The chain's CDR3 is CASSLWQAGNTIYF. CDR3 DNA sequence: TGTGCCAGCAGCTTGTGGCAGGCTGGAAACACCATATATTTT. The rearrangement uses TRBV5-5 and TRBJ1-3, with no clear D. CDR1 and CDR2 from the germline V gene are SGHKS and YYEKEE (reference sequence). This CDR3 is built from 14 residues. Trimming took off 1 base at V and 2 bases at J, with 7 bases between the two ends. Supplemented by reference TRBV5-5 and TRBJ1-3, the full variable domain reads DAGVTQSPTHLIKTRGQQVTLRCSPISGHKSVSWYQQVLGQGPQFIFQYYEKEERGRGNFPDRFSARQFPNYSSELNVNALLLGDSALYLCASSLWQAGNTIYFGEGSWLTVV.

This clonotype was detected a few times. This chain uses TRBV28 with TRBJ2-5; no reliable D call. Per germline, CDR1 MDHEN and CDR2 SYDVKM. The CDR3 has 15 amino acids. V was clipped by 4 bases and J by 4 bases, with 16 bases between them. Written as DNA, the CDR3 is TGTGCCAGCAGTTCCCTCACCGCTTATGGAGAGACCCAGTACTTC. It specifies CASSSLTAYGETQYF.

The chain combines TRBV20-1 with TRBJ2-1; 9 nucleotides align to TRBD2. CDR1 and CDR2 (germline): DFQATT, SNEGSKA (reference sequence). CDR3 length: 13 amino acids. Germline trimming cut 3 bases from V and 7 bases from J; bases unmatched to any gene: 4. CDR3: CSARGLAMNEQFF. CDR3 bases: TGCAGTGCTAGGGGACTAGCCATGAATGAGCAGTTCTTC.

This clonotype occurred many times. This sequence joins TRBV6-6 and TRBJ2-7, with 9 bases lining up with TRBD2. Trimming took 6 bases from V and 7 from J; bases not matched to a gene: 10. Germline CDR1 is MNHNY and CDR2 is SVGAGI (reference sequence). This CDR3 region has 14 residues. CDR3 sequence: CASSRGLALEEQYF. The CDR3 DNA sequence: TGTGCCAGCAGCCGGGGACTAGCATTAGAAGAGCAGTACTTC.

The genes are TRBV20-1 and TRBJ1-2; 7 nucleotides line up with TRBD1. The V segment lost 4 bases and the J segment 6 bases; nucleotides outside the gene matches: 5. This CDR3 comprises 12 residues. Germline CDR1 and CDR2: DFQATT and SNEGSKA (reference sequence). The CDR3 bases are TGCAGTGCTACCAGACAGGGAGATGGCTACACCTTC. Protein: CSATRQGDGYTF.

Written as DNA, the CDR3 is TGTGCCAGCGCCGCCGACAGGGCTAACGGGGCCAACGTCCTGACTTTC. Its translation is CASAADRANGANVLTF. The chain is built from TRBV7-2 and TRBJ2-6, with 7 bases that match TRBD1. In germline, CDR1 is SGHTA, CDR2 FQGNSA. CDR3 length: 16 residues. V shed 8 bases, J shed 4 bases, and the junction held 11 bases outside the gene matches. Combining the CDR3 with reference TRBV7-2 and TRBJ2-6 gives the whole variable domain GAGVSQSPSNKVTEKGKDVELRCDPISGHTALYWYRQSLGQGLEFLIYFQGNSAPDKSGLPSDRFSAERTGGSVSTLTIQRTQQEDSAVYLCASAADRANGANVLTFGAGSRLTVL.

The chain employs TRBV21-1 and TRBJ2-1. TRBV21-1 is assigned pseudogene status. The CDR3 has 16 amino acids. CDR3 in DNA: TGTGCCAGCAGCAAAGAAGGCGGGAGATCCTACAATGAGCAGTTCTTC. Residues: CASSKEGGRSYNEQFF.

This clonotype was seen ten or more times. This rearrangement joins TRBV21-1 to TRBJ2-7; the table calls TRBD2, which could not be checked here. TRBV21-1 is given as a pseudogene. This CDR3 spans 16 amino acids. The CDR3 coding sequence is TGTGCCAGCAGCAAAGTTCGCCAGACGGGAGGCTACGAGCAGTACTTC. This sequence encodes CASSKVRQTGGYEQYF.